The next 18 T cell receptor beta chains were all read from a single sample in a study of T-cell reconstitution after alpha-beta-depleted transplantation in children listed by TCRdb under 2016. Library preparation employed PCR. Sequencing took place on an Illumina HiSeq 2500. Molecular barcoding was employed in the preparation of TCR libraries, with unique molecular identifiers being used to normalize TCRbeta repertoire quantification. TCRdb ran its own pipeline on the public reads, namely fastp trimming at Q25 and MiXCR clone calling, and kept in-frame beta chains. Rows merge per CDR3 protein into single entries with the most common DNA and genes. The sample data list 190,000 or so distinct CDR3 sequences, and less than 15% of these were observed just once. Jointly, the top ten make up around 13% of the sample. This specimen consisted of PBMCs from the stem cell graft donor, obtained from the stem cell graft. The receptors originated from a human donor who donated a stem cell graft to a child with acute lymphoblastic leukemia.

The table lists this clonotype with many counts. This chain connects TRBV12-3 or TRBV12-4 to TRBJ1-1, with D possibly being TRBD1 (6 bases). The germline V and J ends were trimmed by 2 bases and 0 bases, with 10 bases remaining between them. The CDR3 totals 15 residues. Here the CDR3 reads CASSLSDRMNTEAFF. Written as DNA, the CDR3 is TGTGCCAGCAGTTTATCCGACAGGATGAACACTGAAGCTTTCTTT.

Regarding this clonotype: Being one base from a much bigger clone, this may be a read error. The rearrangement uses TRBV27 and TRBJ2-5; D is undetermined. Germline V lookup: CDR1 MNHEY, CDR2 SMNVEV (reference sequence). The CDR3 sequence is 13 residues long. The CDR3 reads CDSSFRLQETQYF. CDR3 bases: TGTGACAGCAGTTTTCGACTCCAAGAGACCCAGTACTTC.

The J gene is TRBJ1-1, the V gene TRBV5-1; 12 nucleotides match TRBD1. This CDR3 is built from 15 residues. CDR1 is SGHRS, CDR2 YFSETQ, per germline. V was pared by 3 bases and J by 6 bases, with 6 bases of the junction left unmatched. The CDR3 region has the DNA TGCGCCAGCAGCTGGGGGACAGGGGGCGGTTCTGAAGCTTTCTTT. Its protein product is CASSWGTGGGSEAFF.

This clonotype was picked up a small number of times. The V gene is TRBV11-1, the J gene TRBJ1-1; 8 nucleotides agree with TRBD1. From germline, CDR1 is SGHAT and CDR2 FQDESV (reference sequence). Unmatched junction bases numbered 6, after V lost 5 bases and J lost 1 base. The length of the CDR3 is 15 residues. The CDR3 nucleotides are TGTGCCAGCAGCCGACCCGGGACAGGGAACACTGAAGCTTTCTTT. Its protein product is CASSRPGTGNTEAFF.

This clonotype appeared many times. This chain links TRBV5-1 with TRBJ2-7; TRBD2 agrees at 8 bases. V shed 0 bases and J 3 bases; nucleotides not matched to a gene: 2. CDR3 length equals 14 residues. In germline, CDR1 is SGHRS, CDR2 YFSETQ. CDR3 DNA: TGCGCCAGCAGCTTGGGAGGGACTAGCTACGAGCAGTACTTC. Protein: CASSLGGTSYEQYF.

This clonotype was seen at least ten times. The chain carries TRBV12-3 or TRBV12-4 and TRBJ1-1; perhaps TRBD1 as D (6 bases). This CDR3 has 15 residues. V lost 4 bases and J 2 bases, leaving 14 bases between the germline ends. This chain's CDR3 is CASSYYQGPNTEAFF. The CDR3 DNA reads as TGTGCCAGCAGTTATTATCAGGGGCCTAACACTGAAGCTTTCTTT.

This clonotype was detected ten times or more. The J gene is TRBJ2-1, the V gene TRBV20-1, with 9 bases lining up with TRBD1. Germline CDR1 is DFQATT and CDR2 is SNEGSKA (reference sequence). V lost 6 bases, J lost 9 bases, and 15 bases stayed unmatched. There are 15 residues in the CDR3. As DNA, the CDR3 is TGCAGTGCCCCCAACTTTGGACAGGGGCAGGTTGAGCAGTTCTTC. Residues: CSAPNFGQGQVEQFF.

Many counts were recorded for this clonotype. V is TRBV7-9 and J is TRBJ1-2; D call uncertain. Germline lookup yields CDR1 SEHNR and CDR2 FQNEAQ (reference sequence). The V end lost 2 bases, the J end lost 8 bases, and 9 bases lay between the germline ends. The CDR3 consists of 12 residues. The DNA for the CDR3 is TGTGCCAGCAGCTTAAATACGGCGGGCTACACCTTC. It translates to CASSLNTAGYTF.

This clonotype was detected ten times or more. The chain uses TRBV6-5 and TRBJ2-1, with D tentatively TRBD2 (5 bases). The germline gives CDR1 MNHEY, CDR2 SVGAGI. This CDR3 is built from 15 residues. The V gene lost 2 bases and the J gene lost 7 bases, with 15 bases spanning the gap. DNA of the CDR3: TGTGCCAGCAGTTACAGGGAGCCCCATAGGAATGAGCAGTTCTTC. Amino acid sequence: CASSYREPHRNEQFF.

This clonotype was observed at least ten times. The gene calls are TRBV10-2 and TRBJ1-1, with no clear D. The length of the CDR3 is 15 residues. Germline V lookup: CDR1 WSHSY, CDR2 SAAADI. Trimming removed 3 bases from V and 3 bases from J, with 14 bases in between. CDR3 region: CASSEMDHFDTEAFF. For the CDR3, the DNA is TGCGCCAGCAGTGAAATGGACCACTTTGACACTGAAGCTTTCTTT.

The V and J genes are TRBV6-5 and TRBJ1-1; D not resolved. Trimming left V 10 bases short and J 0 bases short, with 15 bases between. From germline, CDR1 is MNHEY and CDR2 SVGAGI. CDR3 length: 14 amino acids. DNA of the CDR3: TGTGCCACCTATGGATCGCAGTTGAACACTGAAGCTTTCTTT. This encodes CATYGSQLNTEAFF.

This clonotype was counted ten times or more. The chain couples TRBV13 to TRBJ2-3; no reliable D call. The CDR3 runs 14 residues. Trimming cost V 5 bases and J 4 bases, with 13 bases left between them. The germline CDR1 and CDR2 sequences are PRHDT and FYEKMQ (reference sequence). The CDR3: CASSALVEADTQYF. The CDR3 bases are TGTGCCAGCAGCGCCCTTGTGGAAGCAGATACGCAGTATTTT. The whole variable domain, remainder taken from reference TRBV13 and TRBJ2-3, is AAGVIQSPRHLIKEKRETATLKCYPIPRHDTVYWYQQGPGQDPQFLISFYEKMQSDKGSIPDRFSAQQFSDYHSELNMSSLELGDSALYFCASSALVEADTQYFGPGTRLTVL.

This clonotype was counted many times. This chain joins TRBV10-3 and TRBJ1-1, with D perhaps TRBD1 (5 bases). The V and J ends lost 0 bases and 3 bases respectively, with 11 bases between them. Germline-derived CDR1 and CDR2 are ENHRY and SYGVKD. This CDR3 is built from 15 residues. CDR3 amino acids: CAISESQALDTEAFF. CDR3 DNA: TGTGCCATCAGTGAGTCACAGGCTCTGGACACTGAAGCTTTCTTT.

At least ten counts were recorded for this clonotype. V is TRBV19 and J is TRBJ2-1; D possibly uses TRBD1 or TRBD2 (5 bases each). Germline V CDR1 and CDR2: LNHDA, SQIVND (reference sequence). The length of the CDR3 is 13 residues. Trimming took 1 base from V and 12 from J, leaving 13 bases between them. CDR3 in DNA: TGTGCCAGTAGTATAGCACTAGGGGCGGGGCAGTTCTTC. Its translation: CASSIALGAGQFF.

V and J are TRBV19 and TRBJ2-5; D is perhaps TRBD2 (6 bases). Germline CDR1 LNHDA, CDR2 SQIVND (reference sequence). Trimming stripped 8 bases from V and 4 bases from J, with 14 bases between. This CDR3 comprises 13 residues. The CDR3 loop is CASSSGEVETQYF. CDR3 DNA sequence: TGTGCCAGTTCGTCGGGAGAGGTAGAGACCCAGTACTTC.

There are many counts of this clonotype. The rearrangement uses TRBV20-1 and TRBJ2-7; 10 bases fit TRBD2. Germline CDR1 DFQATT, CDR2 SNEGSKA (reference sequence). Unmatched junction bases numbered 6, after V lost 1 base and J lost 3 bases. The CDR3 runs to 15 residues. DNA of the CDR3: TGCAGTGCTAGAGCCCTAGCGGGAGTTGACTACGAGCAGTACTTC. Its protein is CSARALAGVDYEQYF.

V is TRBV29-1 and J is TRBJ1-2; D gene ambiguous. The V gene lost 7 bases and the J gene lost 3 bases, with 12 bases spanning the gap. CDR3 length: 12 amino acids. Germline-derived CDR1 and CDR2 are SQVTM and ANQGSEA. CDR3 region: CSALATDYGYTF. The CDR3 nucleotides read TGCAGCGCCCTCGCCACGGACTATGGCTACACCTTC.

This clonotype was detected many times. Here the CDR3 DNA reads TGTGCCAGCAGCATCTCATACGGGACAGATCCCTACGAGCAGTACTTC. The encoded protein is CASSISYGTDPYEQYF. The chain joins TRBV5-6 to TRBJ2-7, with 7 nucleotides matching TRBD1. CDR3 length: 16 amino acids. The V segment lost 4 bases and the J segment 2 bases; nucleotides outside the gene matches: 12. CDR1 and CDR2 from the germline V gene are SGHDT and YYEEEE.